One sample yielded the 16 T cell receptor beta chains listed below, sequenced in a study of Graves' ophthalmopathy and Graves' hyperthyroidism. Transcripts of RNA were the source for amplifying TCR beta CDR3 regions. First-round RT-PCR relied on HTBI primers, and a second-round multiplex PCR came next. TCRdb passed the multiplex PCR reads through MiXCR, listing each CDR3 protein once. Of 40,000 to 50,000 distinct CDR3 sequences listed, over 45% are singletons. The source material was peripheral blood. These receptors were obtained from an adult man with Graves' ophthalmopathy.

This clonotype appeared a few times. The chain carries TRBV20-1 and TRBJ1-6, with a weak D call TRBD1 (5 bases). The V gene lost 2 bases and the J gene lost 13 bases, with 12 bases spanning the gap. The CDR3 has 12 residues. CDR1 is DFQATT, CDR2 SNEGSKA, per germline (reference sequence). The chain's CDR3 is CSARSGTLPLHF. CDR3 coding DNA: TGCAGTGCTAGATCGGGGACTTTGCCCCTCCACTTT.

CDR3 DNA: TGTGCCACCAGTGAGGACAGGGGAAGCCAAGAGACCCAGTACTTC. Translated: CATSEDRGSQETQYF. The V call is TRBV24-1, the J call TRBJ2-5; 9 nucleotides align to TRBD1. There are 15 residues in the CDR3. Germline CDR1 is KGHDR and CDR2 is SFDVKD. The junction had 3 bases not matched to a gene; V was cut back by 4 bases and J by 1 base.

This chain connects TRBV13 to TRBJ2-3; 11 nucleotides line up with TRBD2. The CDR3 loop spans 18 amino acids. J gave up 3 bases and V 4 bases, and 12 bases lay outside the gene matches. Germline loops: CDR1 PRHDT, CDR2 FYEKMQ (reference sequence). Here the CDR3 DNA reads TGTGCCAGCAGCTCCAGGTCTAGCGGGAGGTGGAGGACAGATACGCAGTATTTT. Translated: CASSSRSSGRWRTDTQYF.

This clonotype was observed a few times. A much larger clone differs by one base, so this may be a read error. This rearrangement joins TRBV6-6 to TRBJ2-5; TRBD2 matches 11 bases. Germline V gene lookup returns CDR1 MNHNY and CDR2 SVGAGI (reference sequence). This CDR3 is built from 18 residues. The CDR3 protein is CASSYSLTSGANQEAQYF. The CDR3 region has the DNA TGTGCCAGCAGTTACTCTCTGACTAGCGGGGCCAACCAAGAGGCCCAGTACTTC.

This clonotype was found many times. The chain employs TRBV5-1 and TRBJ1-6, with 7 bases aligning to TRBD1. Looked up from germline, CDR1 is SGHRS and CDR2 is YFSETQ. The CDR3 loop spans 17 amino acids. With 2 bases clipped from V and 6 bases from J, the junction kept 11 bases outside the gene matches. Here the CDR3 DNA reads TGCGCCAGCAGCTTAGCCTCCGGGACAGTGGGTAATTCACCCCTCCACTTT. It encodes CASSLASGTVGNSPLHF.

This clonotype was counted many times. The chain's CDR3 is CASSLAENTEAFF. DNA of the CDR3: TGTGCCAGCAGCTTAGCGGAGAACACTGAAGCTTTCTTT. This chain links TRBV7-6 with TRBJ1-1; no clear D gene. Germline assignment: CDR1 SGHVS and CDR2 FNYEAQ. Trimming cost V 0 bases and J 1 base, with 3 bases left between them. This CDR3 contains 13 residues.

J is TRBJ2-3 and V is TRBV5-4; 8 bases match TRBD1. The junction had 1 base not matched to a gene; V was cut back by 2 bases and J by 5 bases. Germline V lookup: CDR1 SGHNT, CDR2 YYREEE (reference sequence). The CDR3 runs 13 residues. The DNA of the CDR3 is TGTGCCAGCAGCTTAACAGGGGGAGATACGCAGTATTTT. Translating gives CASSLTGGDTQYF.

This chain connects TRBV5-5 to TRBJ1-1; TRBD1 matches 7 bases. From germline, CDR1 is SGHKS and CDR2 YYEKEE (reference sequence). This CDR3 contains 15 residues. After removal of 4 bases from V and 0 bases from J, the junction contained 6 bases not matched to a gene. Written as DNA, the CDR3 is TGTGCCAGCAGCCGAGGGGGACAGTTGAACACTGAAGCTTTCTTT. It translates to CASSRGGQLNTEAFF.

J is TRBJ1-4 and V is TRBV6-1, with D possibly TRBD1 on 5 matching bases. V shed 7 bases and J shed 6 bases, with 21 bases lying between them. Looked up from germline, CDR1 is MNHNS and CDR2 is SASEGT. The CDR3 covers 16 residues. As DNA, the CDR3 is TGTGCCAGCACATCCCCAGACTCCCAAGGGGATGAAAAACTGTTTTTT. Translated, it gives CASTSPDSQGDEKLFF.

This clonotype was seen many times. The V gene is TRBV4-1, the J gene TRBJ1-1; D might be TRBD1 (5 bases). CDR1 MGHRA and CDR2 YSYEKL come from the germline V gene. The CDR3 is made up of 15 amino acids. With 1 base removed from V and 4 bases from J, the gap between germline ends came to 13 bases. CDR3 sequence reads: CASSQVTTGGTEAFF. The CDR3 DNA sequence: TGCGCCAGCAGCCAAGTAACGACGGGGGGCACTGAAGCTTTCTTT.

The gene calls are TRBV10-3 and TRBJ2-5; tentatively, D is TRBD1 (6 bases). Germline CDR1 ENHRY, CDR2 SYGVKD. With 0 bases removed from V and 5 bases from J, the gap between germline ends came to 7 bases. The CDR3 spans 13 residues. Here the CDR3 reads CAISESQGETQYF. CDR3 coding DNA: TGTGCCATCAGTGAGTCGCAGGGGGAGACCCAGTACTTC.

The V call is TRBV7-2, the J call TRBJ2-1; D gene uncertain. The V and J ends lost 8 bases and 5 bases respectively, with 13 bases between them. CDR3 length: 13 residues. Germline values: CDR1 SGHTA, CDR2 FQGNSA. In DNA, the CDR3 is TGTGCCAGCGAACCGACTGGTGACAATGAGCAGTTCTTC. This gives the protein CASEPTGDNEQFF.

The V call is TRBV28, the J call TRBJ2-2; D is uncertain. Germline-derived CDR1 and CDR2 are MDHEN and SYDVKM. Trimming removed 7 bases at V and 5 bases at J, with 17 bases between. The CDR3 contains 15 residues. The CDR3, as DNA: TGTGCCAGCACCGTCGGGTGGGAACGGACCGGGGAGCTGTTTTTT. It specifies CASTVGWERTGELFF.

The V and J genes are TRBV5-1 and TRBJ2-4; 9 bases fit TRBD2. Unmatched junction bases numbered 13, after V lost 4 bases and J lost 8 bases. The CDR3 runs to 16 residues. Germline lookup yields CDR1 SGHRS and CDR2 YFSETQ. This CDR3 is CASSEGGLAGTDIQYF. For the CDR3, the DNA is TGCGCCAGCAGCGAAGGAGGTCTAGCGGGAACGGACATTCAGTACTTC.

This clonotype was counted many times. In DNA, the CDR3 is TGTGCCAGCAGTTACGACAGGGCCCCCTACGAGCAGTACTTC. Its protein product is CASSYDRAPYEQYF. This chain joins TRBV6-5 and TRBJ2-7, with 7 bases identical to TRBD1. The CDR3 spans 14 residues. The trim removed 2 bases at V and 2 bases at J, leaving 3 bases unmatched. Germline assignment: CDR1 MNHEY and CDR2 SVGAGI.

This clonotype is classed as medium-sized. The CDR3 coding sequence is TGCAGCGGAGGAACAGCGAAGGGCGAGCAGTACTTC. This gives the protein CSGGTAKGEQYF. This sequence joins TRBV29-1 and TRBJ2-7; D ambiguous. Trimming pared 7 bases from V and 6 bases from J, leaving 16 bases between. CDR1 is SQVTM and CDR2 is ANQGSEA in the germline V gene. This CDR3 is 12 amino acids long.